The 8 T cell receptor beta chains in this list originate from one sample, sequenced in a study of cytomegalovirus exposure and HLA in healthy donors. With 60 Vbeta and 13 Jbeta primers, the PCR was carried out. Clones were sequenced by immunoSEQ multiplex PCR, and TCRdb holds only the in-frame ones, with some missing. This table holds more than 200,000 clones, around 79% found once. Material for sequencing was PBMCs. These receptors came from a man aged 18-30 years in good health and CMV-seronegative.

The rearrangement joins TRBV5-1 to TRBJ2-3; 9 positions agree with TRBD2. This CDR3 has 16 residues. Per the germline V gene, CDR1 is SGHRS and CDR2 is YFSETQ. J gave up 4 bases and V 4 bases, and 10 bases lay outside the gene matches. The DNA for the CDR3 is TGCGCCAGCAGCCCCCCCTTAGGCGGGGGGGCAGATACGCAGTATTTT. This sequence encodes CASSPPLGGGADTQYF.

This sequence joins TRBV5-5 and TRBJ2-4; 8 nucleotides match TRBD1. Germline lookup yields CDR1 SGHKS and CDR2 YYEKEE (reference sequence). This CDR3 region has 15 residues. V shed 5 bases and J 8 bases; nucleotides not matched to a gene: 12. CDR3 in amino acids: CASSLAGGNVDIQYF. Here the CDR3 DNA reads TGTGCCAGCAGTCTTGCAGGGGGCAATGTTGACATTCAGTACTTC.

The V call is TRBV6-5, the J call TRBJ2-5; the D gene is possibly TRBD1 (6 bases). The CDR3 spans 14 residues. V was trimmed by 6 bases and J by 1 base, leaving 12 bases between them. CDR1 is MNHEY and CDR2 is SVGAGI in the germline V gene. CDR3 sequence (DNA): TGTGCCAGCAGACCCCAGGGGCGCCAAGAGACCCAGTACTTC. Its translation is CASRPQGRQETQYF.

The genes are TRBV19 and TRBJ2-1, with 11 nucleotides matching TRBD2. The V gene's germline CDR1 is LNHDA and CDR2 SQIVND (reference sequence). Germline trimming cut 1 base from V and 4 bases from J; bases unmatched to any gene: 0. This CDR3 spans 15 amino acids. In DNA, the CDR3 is TGTGCCAGTAGTATAGGGACTAGCGGGTACAATGAGCAGTTCTTC. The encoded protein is CASSIGTSGYNEQFF.

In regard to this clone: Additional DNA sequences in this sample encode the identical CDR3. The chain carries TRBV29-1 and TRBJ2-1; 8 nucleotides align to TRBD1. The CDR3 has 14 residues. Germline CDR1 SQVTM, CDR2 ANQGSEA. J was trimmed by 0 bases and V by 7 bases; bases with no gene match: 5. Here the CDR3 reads CSASGGRSYNEQFF. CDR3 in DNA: TGCAGCGCCTCAGGGGGCCGCTCCTACAATGAGCAGTTCTTC.

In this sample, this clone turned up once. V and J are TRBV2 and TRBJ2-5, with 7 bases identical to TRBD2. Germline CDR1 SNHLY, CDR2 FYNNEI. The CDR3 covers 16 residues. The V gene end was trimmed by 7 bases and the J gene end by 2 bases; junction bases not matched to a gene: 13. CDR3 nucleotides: TGTGCCAGCAAGGATGTGGGGGGGGGAATACAAGAGACCCAGTACTTC. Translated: CASKDVGGGIQETQYF.

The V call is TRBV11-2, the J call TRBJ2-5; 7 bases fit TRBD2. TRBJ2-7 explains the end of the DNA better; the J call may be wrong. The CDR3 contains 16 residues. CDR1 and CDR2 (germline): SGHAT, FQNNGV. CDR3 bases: TGTGCCAGCAGCTTAGATCGGACTAGGCTCCCCTACGAGCAGTACTTC. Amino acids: CASSLDRTRLPYEQYF.

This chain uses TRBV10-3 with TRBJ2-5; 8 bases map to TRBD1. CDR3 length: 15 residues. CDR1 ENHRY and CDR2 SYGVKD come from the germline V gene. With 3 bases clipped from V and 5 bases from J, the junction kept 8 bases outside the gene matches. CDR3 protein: CAISDSRTGRETQYF. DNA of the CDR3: TGTGCCATCAGTGACTCCCGGACAGGGAGGGAGACCCAGTACTTC.